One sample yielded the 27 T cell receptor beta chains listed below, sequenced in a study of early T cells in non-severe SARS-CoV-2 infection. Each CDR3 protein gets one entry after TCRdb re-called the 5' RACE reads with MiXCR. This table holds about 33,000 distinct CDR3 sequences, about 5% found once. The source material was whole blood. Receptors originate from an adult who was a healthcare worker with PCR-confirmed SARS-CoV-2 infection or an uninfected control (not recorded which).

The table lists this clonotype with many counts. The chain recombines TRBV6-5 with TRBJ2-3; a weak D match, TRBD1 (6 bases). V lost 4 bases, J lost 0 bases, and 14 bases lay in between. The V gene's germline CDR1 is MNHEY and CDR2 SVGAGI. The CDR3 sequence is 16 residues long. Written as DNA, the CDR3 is TGTGCCAGCAGTTGGACGCGGACAGCTAGCACAGATACGCAGTATTTT. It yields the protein CASSWTRTASTDTQYF.

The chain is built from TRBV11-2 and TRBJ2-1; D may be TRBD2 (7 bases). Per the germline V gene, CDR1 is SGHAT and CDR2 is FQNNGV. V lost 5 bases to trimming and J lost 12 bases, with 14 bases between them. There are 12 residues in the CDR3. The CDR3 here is CASSPGGPGQFF. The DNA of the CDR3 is TGTGCCAGCAGCCCCGGGGGGCCGGGGCAGTTCTTC.

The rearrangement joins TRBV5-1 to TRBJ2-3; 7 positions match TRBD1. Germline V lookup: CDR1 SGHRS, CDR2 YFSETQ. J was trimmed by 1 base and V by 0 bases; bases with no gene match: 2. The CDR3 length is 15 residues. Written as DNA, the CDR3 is TGCGCCAGCAGCTTGGCTGGGACAGGCACAGATACGCAGTATTTT. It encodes CASSLAGTGTDTQYF. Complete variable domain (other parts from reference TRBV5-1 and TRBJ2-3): KAGVTQTPRYLIKTRGQQVTLSCSPISGHRSVSWYQQTPGQGLQFLFEYFSETQRNKGNFPGRFSGRQFSNSRSEMNVSTLELGDSALYLCASSLAGTGTDTQYFGPGTRLTVL.

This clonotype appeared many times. This CDR3 is CASSFQGDTTNEKLFF. DNA of the CDR3: TGTGCCAGCAGCTTCCAGGGGGACACAACTAATGAAAAACTGTTTTTT. The V call is TRBV7-9, the J call TRBJ1-4; 7 bases agree with TRBD1. The trim removed 3 bases at V and 0 bases at J, leaving 4 bases unmatched. Germline CDR1 SEHNR, CDR2 FQNEAQ (reference sequence). The CDR3 is 16 amino acids.

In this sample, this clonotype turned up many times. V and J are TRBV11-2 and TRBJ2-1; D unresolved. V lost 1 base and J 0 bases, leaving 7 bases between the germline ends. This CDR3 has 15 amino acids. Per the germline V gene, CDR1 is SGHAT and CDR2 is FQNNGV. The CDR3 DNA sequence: TGTGCCAGCAGCTTAGTAGGCCCCTCCTACAATGAGCAGTTCTTC. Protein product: CASSLVGPSYNEQFF.

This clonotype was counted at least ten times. The CDR3 DNA reads TGTGCCAGCAGTTTACGTGGCAGAAGTTACGAGCAGTACTTC. It specifies CASSLRGRSYEQYF. The rearrangement links TRBV28 to TRBJ2-7; unclear D gene. The CDR3 extends over 14 amino acids. Trimming removed 2 bases from V and 4 bases from J, with 12 bases in between. Germline V gene data show CDR1 as MDHEN and CDR2 as SYDVKM.

In nucleotides, the CDR3 is TGTGCCAGCAGCTTAGAAGCTAGCTATGGCTACACCTTC. Amino acids: CASSLEASYGYTF. The rearrangement joins TRBV7-8 to TRBJ1-2; D is unclear. Germline V gene sequence: CDR1 SGHVS, CDR2 FQNEAQ. The V end lost 1 base, the J end lost 4 bases, and 7 bases lay between the germline ends. This CDR3 comprises 13 residues.

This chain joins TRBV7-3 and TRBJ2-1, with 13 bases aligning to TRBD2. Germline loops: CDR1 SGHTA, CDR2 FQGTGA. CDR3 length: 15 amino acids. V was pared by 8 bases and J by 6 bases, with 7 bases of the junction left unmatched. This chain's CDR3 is CASSETSGGINEQFF. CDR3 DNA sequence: TGTGCCAGCTCCGAGACTAGCGGGGGGATCAATGAGCAGTTCTTC.

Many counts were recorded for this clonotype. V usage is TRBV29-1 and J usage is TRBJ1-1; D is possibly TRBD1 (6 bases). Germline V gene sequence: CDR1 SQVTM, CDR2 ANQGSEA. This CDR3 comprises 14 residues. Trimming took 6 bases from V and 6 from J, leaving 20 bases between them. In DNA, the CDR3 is TGCAGCGTAGACAGGACGGGGTTAAGGGCTGAAGCTTTCTTT. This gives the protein CSVDRTGLRAEAFF.

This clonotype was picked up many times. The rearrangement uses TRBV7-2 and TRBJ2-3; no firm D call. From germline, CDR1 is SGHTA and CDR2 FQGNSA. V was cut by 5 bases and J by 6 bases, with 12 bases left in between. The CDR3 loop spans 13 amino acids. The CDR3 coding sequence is TGTGCCAGCAGCCGGGCTCGATTGGATACGCAGTATTTT. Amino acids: CASSRARLDTQYF.

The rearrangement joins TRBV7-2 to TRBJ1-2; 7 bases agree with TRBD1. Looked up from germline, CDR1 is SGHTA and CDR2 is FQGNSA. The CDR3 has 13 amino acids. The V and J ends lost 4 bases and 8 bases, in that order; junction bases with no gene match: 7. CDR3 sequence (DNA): TGTGCCAGCAGCTCGAACCGGGACAGCGGCTACACCTTC. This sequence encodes CASSSNRDSGYTF.

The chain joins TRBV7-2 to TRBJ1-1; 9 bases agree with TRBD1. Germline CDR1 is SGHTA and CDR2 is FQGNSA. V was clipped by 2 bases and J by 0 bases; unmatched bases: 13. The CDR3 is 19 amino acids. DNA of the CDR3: TGTGCCAGCAGCTTACAGAGTTACAGGGGGCTGACTATGAACACTGAAGCTTTCTTT. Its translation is CASSLQSYRGLTMNTEAFF.

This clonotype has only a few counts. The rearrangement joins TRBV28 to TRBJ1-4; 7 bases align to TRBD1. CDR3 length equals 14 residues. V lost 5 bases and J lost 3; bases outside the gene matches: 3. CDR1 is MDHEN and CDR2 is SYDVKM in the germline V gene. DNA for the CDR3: TGTGCCAGCAGTGTCCAGGGGGCTAATGAAAAACTGTTTTTT. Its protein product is CASSVQGANEKLFF. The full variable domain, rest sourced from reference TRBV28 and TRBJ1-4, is DVKVTQSSRYLVKRTGEKVFLECVQDMDHENMFWYRQDPGLGLRLIYFSYDVKMKEKGDIPEGYSVSREKKERFSLILESASTNQTSMYLCASSVQGANEKLFFGSGTQLSVL.

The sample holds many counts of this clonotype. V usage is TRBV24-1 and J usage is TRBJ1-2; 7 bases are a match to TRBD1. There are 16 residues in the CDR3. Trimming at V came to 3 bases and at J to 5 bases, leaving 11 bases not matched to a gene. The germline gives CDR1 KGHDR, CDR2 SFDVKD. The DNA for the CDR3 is TGTGCCACCAGTGATGACGACAGGGAAGGGTTGTATGGCTACACCTTC. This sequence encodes CATSDDDREGLYGYTF.

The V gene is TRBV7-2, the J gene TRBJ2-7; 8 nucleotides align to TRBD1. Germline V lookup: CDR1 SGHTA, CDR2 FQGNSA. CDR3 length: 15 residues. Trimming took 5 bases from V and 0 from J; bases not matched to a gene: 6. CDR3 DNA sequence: TGTGCCAGCAGCCAACAGGGGGGCGGCTCCTACGAGCAGTACTTC. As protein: CASSQQGGGSYEQYF.

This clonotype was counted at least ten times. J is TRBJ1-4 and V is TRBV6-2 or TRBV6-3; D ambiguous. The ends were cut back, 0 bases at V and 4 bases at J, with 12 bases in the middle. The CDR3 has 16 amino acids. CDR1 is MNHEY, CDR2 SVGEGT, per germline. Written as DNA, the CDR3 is TGTGCCAGCAGTTACTCCGGGAAACAGCTTAATGAAAAACTGTTTTTT. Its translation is CASSYSGKQLNEKLFF.

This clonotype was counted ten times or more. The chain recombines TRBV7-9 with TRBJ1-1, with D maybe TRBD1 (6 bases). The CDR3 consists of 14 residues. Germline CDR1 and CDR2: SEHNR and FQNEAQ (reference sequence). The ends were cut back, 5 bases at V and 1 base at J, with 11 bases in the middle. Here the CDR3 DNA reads TGTGCCAGCAGCCGCAGGGACAAGAACACTGAAGCTTTCTTT. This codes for CASSRRDKNTEAFF. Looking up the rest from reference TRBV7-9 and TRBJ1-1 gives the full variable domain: DTGVSQNPRHKITKRGQNVTFRCDPISEHNRLYWYRQTLGQGPEFLTYFQNEAQLEKSRLLSDRFSAERPKGSFSTLEIQRTEQGDSAMYLCASSRRDKNTEAFFGQGTRLTVV.

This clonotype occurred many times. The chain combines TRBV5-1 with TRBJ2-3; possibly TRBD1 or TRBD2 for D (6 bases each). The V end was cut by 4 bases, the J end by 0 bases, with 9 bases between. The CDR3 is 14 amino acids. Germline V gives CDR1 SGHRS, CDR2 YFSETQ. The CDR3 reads CASSPGASTDTQYF. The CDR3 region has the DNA TGCGCCAGCAGCCCGGGGGCGAGCACAGATACGCAGTATTTT.

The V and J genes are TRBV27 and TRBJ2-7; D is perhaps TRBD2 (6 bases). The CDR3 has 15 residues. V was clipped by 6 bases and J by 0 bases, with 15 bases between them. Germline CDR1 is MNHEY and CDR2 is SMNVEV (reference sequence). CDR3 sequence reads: CASSPLARISYEQYF. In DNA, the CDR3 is TGTGCCAGCAGCCCCCTAGCGCGAATCTCCTACGAGCAGTACTTC.

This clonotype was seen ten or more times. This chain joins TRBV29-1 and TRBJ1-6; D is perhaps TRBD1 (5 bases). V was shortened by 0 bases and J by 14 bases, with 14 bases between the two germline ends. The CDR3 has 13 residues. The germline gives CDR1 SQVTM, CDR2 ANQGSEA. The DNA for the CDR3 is TGCAGCGTTGAAGAGGGGGAGGGGACGGCCCTCCACTTT. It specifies CSVEEGEGTALHF.

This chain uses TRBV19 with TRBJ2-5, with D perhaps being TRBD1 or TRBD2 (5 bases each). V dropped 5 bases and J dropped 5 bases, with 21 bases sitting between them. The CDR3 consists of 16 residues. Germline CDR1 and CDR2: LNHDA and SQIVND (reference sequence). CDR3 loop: CASSEPPGPAGETQYF. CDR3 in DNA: TGTGCCAGTAGTGAACCGCCGGGACCCGCAGGGGAGACCCAGTACTTC.

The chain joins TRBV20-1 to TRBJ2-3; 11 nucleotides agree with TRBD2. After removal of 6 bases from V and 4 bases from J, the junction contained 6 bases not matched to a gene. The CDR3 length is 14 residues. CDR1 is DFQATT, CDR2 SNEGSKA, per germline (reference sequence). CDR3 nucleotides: TGCAGTGCCCTTAGCGGGGGGGCTCCAGATACGCAGTATTTT. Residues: CSALSGGAPDTQYF.

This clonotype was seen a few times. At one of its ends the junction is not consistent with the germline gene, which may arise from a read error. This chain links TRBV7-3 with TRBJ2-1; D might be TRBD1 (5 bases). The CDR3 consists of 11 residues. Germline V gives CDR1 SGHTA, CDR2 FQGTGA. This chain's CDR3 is CASSLVGPLIF. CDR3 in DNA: TGTGCCAGCAGCCTAGTGGGGCCCTTGATCTTC.

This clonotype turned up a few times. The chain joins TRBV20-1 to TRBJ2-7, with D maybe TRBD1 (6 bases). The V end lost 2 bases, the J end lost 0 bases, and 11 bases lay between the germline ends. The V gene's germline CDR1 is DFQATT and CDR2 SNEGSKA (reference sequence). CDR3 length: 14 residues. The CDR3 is CSARLSGDSYEQYF. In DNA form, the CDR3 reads TGCAGTGCTAGATTGTCAGGGGACTCCTACGAGCAGTACTTC.

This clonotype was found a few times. CDR3 sequence: CASSTGINEKLFF. For the CDR3, the DNA is TGCGCCAGCAGTACAGGGATCAATGAAAAACTGTTTTTT. V gene TRBV5-1 combines with J gene TRBJ1-4; maybe TRBD1 (6 bases). The CDR3 has 13 residues. V shed 5 bases and J shed 5 bases, with 10 bases lying between them. The germline V gene encodes CDR1 SGHRS and CDR2 YFSETQ. Using reference TRBV5-1 and TRBJ1-4 for the parts outside the CDR3, the full variable domain is KAGVTQTPRYLIKTRGQQVTLSCSPISGHRSVSWYQQTPGQGLQFLFEYFSETQRNKGNFPGRFSGRQFSNSRSEMNVSTLELGDSALYLCASSTGINEKLFFGSGTQLSVL.

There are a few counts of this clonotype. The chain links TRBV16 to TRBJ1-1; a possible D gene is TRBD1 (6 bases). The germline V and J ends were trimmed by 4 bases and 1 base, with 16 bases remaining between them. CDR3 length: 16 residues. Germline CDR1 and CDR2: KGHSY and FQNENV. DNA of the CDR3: TGTGCCAGCAGCCTACGTAAGACAGGAAGGAACACTGAAGCTTTCTTT. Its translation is CASSLRKTGRNTEAFF.

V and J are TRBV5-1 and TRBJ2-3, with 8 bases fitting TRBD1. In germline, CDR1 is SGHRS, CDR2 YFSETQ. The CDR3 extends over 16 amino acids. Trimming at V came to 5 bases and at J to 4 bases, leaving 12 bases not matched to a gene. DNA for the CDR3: TGCGCCAGCAGACATACCGGGACAGGAAATCCAGATACGCAGTATTTT. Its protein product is CASRHTGTGNPDTQYF.